This T cell receptor (beta chain) derives from a study of blood T cell repertoires in COVID-19. Study at large: The United States, Italy and Spain provided the acute and convalescent COVID-19 samples.

Sequencing used immunoSEQ multiplex PCR; TCRdb keeps in-frame clones, though not all of them. The sample lists about 240,000 clones, around 90% occurring once. Sequenced material: peripheral blood. The receptor was isolated from a man aged 55 to 70 who had recovered from COVID-19.

CDR3 DNA sequence: TGCGCCAGCAGCCCGGACAGGGGGCGCACTTACGAGCAGTACTTC. Protein: CASSPDRGRTYEQYF. The chain couples TRBV4-1 to TRBJ2-7; 11 nucleotides line up with TRBD1. Germline CDR1 reads MGHRA; CDR2 reads YSYEKL. The CDR3 spans 15 residues. Trimming cost V 4 bases and J 4 bases; bases outside gene matches: 6.